A selection of T cell receptor beta chains follows, all from one sample in a study of blood T cell repertoires in COVID-19. Some clones are missing from TCRdb's copy, which holds only in-frame ones; the method was immunoSEQ multiplex PCR. The table includes more than 45,000 clones, 70% to 90% detected once. Sequencing input: peripheral blood. The source of these receptors is a woman aged 55 to 70 with acute or convalescent COVID-19. Both conserved end residues are part of each CDR3. Fields, in order: V gene, CDR3 protein.

>TRBV30
CAWSGLAGGVDIQYF
>TRBV6-5
CASSFRQGVGYGYTF
>TRBV18
CASSARQGPYSSTDTQYF
>TRBV5-8
CASSLQGGPQHF
>TRBV29-1
CSVEVGLAVFNEQFF
>TRBV11-2
CASSPLAGAYNEQFF
>TRBV7-9
CASSLEARATDTQYF
>TRBV5-5
CASSLGDRRRGNSPLHF
>TRBV2
CASSLRTGGTYEQYF
>TRBV3-1/TRBV3-2
CASSQEARAYGYTF
>TRBV5-1
CASSLLGTGENEQFF
>TRBV9
CASSAFPGYEQYF
>TRBV2
CARRTGGENTEAFF
>TRBV9
CASSPAAGNTEAFF
>TRBV6-2/TRBV6-3
CASSYRGQVRGYTF
>TRBV7-2
CASSFTGGGFYGYTF
>TRBV7-3
CASSLGTAPNYGYTF
>TRBV5-4
CATLAGGLTDTQYF